Only a few counts were recorded for the clone carrying this TCR beta chain. This specimen belongs to a study of cytomegalovirus exposure and HLA in healthy donors. Researchers ran the PCR with 60 Vbeta and 13 Jbeta primers. Using immunoSEQ multiplex PCR, the repertoire was profiled, and TCRdb retains in-frame clones only, with some absent. The repertoire holds about 150,000 clones, with about 80% as singletons. This clonotype was obtained from a man aged 40-55 years in good health and CMV-seropositive. The sequencing sample was made of PBMCs.

The CDR3 sequence is CASSSYRGPQHF. CDR3 coding DNA: TGTGCCAGCAGTTCCTACAGGGGGCCCCAGCATTTT. V is TRBV25-1 and J is TRBJ1-5; 7 bases are shared with TRBD1. V shed 5 bases, J shed 9 bases, and the junction held 4 bases outside the gene matches. CDR1 is MGHDK and CDR2 is SYGVNS in the germline V gene. This CDR3 contains 12 residues.